This TCR beta chain was obtained from a study of blood T cell repertoires in COVID-19. Before being deemed recovered, Cohort 3 donors had two negative PCRs, clearance, or symptom resolution. Sequencing was performed with immunoSEQ multiplex PCR; in TCRdb, only in-frame clones are kept and a portion is missing. The table has about 300,000 clones, around 84% seen once; the top ten hold around 9.3%. With 7 bases removed from V and 5 bases from J, the gap between germline ends came to 14 bases. The germline V gene has CDR1 MNHEY and CDR2 SVGAGI. This CDR3 has 13 amino acids. Sequences were obtained from PBMCs or T cells enriched from blood (not recorded which). This sequence joins TRBV6-5 and TRBJ1-1; a weak D match, TRBD1 (6 bases). The receptor comes from a woman aged 18-35 years who had recovered from COVID-19. The CDR3 sequence is CASIGTPVTEAFF. The CDR3 DNA reads TGTGCCAGCATAGGGACACCGGTAACTGAAGCTTTCTTT.